These 30 T cell receptor beta chains were all obtained from the same sample, sequenced in a study of OX40 agonist ivuxolimab in advanced cancers. TCRdb keeps only in-frame clones here, not all; method: immunoSEQ multiplex PCR. Counted here are fewer than 55,000 clones, around 80% occurring once; the ten biggest clones make up around 1.6%. Sample: CD4+ or CD8+ T cells sorted from blood, taken in a trial of the OX40 agonist ivuxolimab. Receptor source: an adult with an advanced solid tumor such as melanoma, head and neck, liver or kidney cancer.

This clone occurred a few times. The same CDR3 can be traced to other DNA sequences in this sample. V is TRBV7-2 and J is TRBJ2-5; D gene unclear. CDR1 is SGHTA, CDR2 FQGNSA, per germline. With 2 bases removed from V and 5 bases from J, the gap between germline ends came to 9 bases. The CDR3 is 13 residues long. CDR3 nucleotide sequence: TGTGCCAGCAGCTTATCAAGGGCGGAGACCCAGTACTTC. It is translated as CASSLSRAETQYF.

The V call is TRBV28, the J call TRBJ2-3; 7 positions match TRBD1. Per the germline V gene, CDR1 is MDHEN and CDR2 is SYDVKM. The CDR3 extends over 16 amino acids. The CDR3 here is CAFGRGAQGSTDTQYF. The CDR3 DNA is TGTGCGTTCGGTCGCGGCGCACAGGGGAGCACAGATACGCAGTATTTT.

J is TRBJ2-1 and V is TRBV7-2; a possible D gene is TRBD1 (6 bases). CDR3 size: 15 residues. Deletions cut 5 bases from V and 5 bases from J, with 16 bases between. Germline V gene data show CDR1 as SGHTA and CDR2 as FQGNSA. This CDR3 is CASSHRVGGHNEQFF. The CDR3 coding sequence is TGTGCCAGCAGCCACCGAGTTGGGGGCCACAATGAGCAGTTCTTC.

The chain couples TRBV5-1 to TRBJ2-5; a possible D gene is TRBD1 (5 bases). Germline V gene data show CDR1 as SGHRS and CDR2 as YFSETQ. V dropped 4 bases and J dropped 2 bases, with 9 bases sitting between them. This CDR3 spans 13 amino acids. The chain's CDR3 is CASSRGPQETQYF. CDR3 DNA: TGCGCCAGCAGCAGGGGTCCGCAAGAGACCCAGTACTTC.

The rearrangement links TRBV5-4 to TRBJ2-5; D is uncertain. Trimming cost V 1 base and J 1 base, with 11 bases left between them. Germline CDR1 reads SGHNT; CDR2 reads YYREEE (reference sequence). The CDR3 spans 15 residues. CDR3 protein: CASSLSSMVQETQYF. The CDR3 coding sequence is TGTGCCAGCAGCTTGTCCAGCATGGTCCAAGAGACCCAGTACTTC.

The J gene is TRBJ1-1, the V gene TRBV4-3; 8 nucleotides line up with TRBD1. Trimming cost V 4 bases and J 5 bases; bases outside gene matches: 9. There are 15 residues in the CDR3. Looked up from germline, CDR1 is LGHNA and CDR2 is YSLEER. The CDR3 spells CASSRASRTGTEAFF. The CDR3 DNA reads as TGCGCCAGCAGCCGGGCTTCCAGGACAGGGACTGAAGCTTTCTTT.

This chain links TRBV7-9 with TRBJ2-3, with D perhaps TRBD2 (5 bases). Per the germline V gene, CDR1 is SEHNR and CDR2 is FQNEAQ (reference sequence). V gave up 4 bases and J gave up 1 base, with 15 bases separating them. CDR3 size: 16 residues. CDR3 coding DNA: TGTGCCAGCAGCTCCCGCGAGGAGGAAGGCACAGATACGCAGTATTTT. Translation gives CASSSREEEGTDTQYF.

Here the CDR3 reads CASSDALGPLEQYF. The CDR3 nucleotides read TGTGCCAGCAGTGACGCCTTGGGGCCCCTCGAGCAGTACTTC. The V call is TRBV25-1, the J call TRBJ2-7; D may be TRBD1 (5 bases). V was pared by 3 bases and J by 6 bases, with 15 bases between. The length of the CDR3 is 14 residues. Germline V gene data show CDR1 as MGHDK and CDR2 as SYGVNS.

The chain joins TRBV11-2 to TRBJ2-7; D is uncertain. CDR1 is SGHAT and CDR2 is FQNNGV in the germline V gene. CDR3 length equals 15 residues. V gave up 5 bases and J gave up 4 bases, with 18 bases separating them. The CDR3 reads CASSPLWADGYEQYF. DNA for the CDR3: TGTGCCAGCAGCCCACTTTGGGCCGACGGATACGAGCAGTACTTC. Full variable domain (remainder filled in from reference TRBV11-2 and TRBJ2-7): EAGVAQSPRYKIIEKRQSVAFWCNPISGHATLYWYQQILGQGPKLLIQFQNNGVVDDSQLPKDRFSAERLKGVDSTLKIQPAKLEDSAVYLCASSPLWADGYEQYFGPGTRLTVT.

This clone appeared a few times. The chain is built from TRBV7-8 and TRBJ2-7; D is ambiguous. With 1 base removed from V and 4 bases from J, the gap between germline ends came to 8 bases. There are 13 residues in the CDR3. Per the germline V gene, CDR1 is SGHVS and CDR2 is FQNEAQ. The CDR3 loop reads CASSLDTLYEQYF. CDR3 sequence (DNA): TGTGCCAGCAGCTTAGACACCCTTTACGAGCAGTACTTC.

This clone showed up just once. The chain uses TRBV4-3 and TRBJ1-2; 9 bases agree with TRBD1. This CDR3 contains 16 residues. The germline V gene encodes CDR1 LGHNA and CDR2 YSLEER. Germline trimming cut 0 bases from V and 5 bases from J; bases unmatched to any gene: 7. The DNA for the CDR3 is TGCGCCAGCAGCCAAGATCCGGGACAGGGAGGTTATGGCTACACCTTC. It codes for CASSQDPGQGGYGYTF.

The V call is TRBV15, the J call TRBJ2-2, with 8 bases matching TRBD2. CDR3 length equals 14 residues. Germline lookup yields CDR1 LNHNV and CDR2 YYDKDF (reference sequence). Trimming at V came to 8 bases and at J to 5 bases, leaving 7 bases not matched to a gene. CDR3: CATLAGGSTGELFF. DNA for the CDR3: TGTGCCACCTTGGCGGGAGGCTCGACCGGGGAGCTGTTTTTT.

As to this clone: Other DNA variants within this sample encode the same CDR3. The chain employs TRBV4-1 and TRBJ2-7; D might be TRBD2 (7 bases). CDR3 length: 17 amino acids. Germline V CDR1 and CDR2: MGHRA, YSYEKL. V lost 3 bases and J lost 2, with 20 bases in between. CDR3 sequence reads: CASSHGRLRGRAYEQYF. The CDR3 DNA follows: TGCGCCAGCAGCCACGGGCGTTTGAGGGGGAGGGCCTACGAGCAGTACTTC.

The chain carries TRBV6-1 and TRBJ1-1; maybe TRBD1 (5 bases). V dropped 2 bases and J dropped 6 bases, with 10 bases sitting between them. Germline V gives CDR1 MNHNS, CDR2 SASEGT. This CDR3 comprises 13 residues. The CDR3 nucleotides read TGTGCCAGCAGTGAACACAAGACAGCTGAAGCTTTCTTT. Translated: CASSEHKTAEAFF.

The V call is TRBV5-1, the J call TRBJ1-4, with D possibly being TRBD1 (6 bases). Between the trimmed V and J ends, which lost 0 bases and 7 bases, there was a span of 13 bases. Germline V CDR1 and CDR2: SGHRS, YFSETQ. The length of the CDR3 is 15 residues. The CDR3 nucleotides are TGCGCCAGCAGCTTGGGTTTCGGCAGGGGTGAAAAACTGTTTTTT. It encodes CASSLGFGRGEKLFF.

The rearrangement uses TRBV5-6 and TRBJ2-3; D gene unclear. The CDR3 has 12 residues. Trimming stripped 0 bases from V and 6 bases from J, with 5 bases between. CDR1 is SGHDT, CDR2 YYEEEE, per germline. CDR3 sequence reads: CASSLVRDTQYF. CDR3 bases: TGTGCCAGCAGCTTGGTGCGGGATACGCAGTATTTT.

The chain uses TRBV6-6 and TRBJ1-2, with a possible D match to TRBD1 (6 bases). V was shortened by 6 bases and J by 0 bases, with 14 bases between the two germline ends. Per germline, CDR1 MNHNY and CDR2 SVGAGI (reference sequence). The CDR3 length is 15 residues. The CDR3 reads CASREGEATNYGYTF. CDR3 coding DNA: TGTGCCAGCAGGGAGGGGGAGGCCACTAACTATGGCTACACCTTC.

The rearrangement links TRBV18 to TRBJ1-1; no reliable D call. Trimming removed 1 base at V and 2 bases at J, with 5 bases between. Germline V lookup: CDR1 KGHSH, CDR2 LQKENI. The length of the CDR3 is 13 residues. In DNA form, the CDR3 reads TGTGCCAGCTCACCACAGCTAAACACTGAAGCTTTCTTT. Translating it yields CASSPQLNTEAFF.

This clone was detected only once. The gene calls are TRBV25-1 and TRBJ1-1; no clear D. Trimming took 6 bases from V and 1 from J, leaving 9 bases between them. CDR1 and CDR2 (germline): MGHDK, SYGVNS. The CDR3 runs to 13 residues. The chain's CDR3 is CASSQAANTEAFF. In DNA form, the CDR3 reads TGTGCCAGCAGCCAGGCGGCGAACACTGAAGCTTTCTTT. Full variable domain (outside the CDR3, taken from reference TRBV25-1 and TRBJ1-1): EADIYQTPRYLVIGTGKKITLECSQTMGHDKMYWYQQDPGMELHLIHYSYGVNSTEKGDLSSESTVSRIRTEHFPLTLESARPSHTSQYLCASSQAANTEAFFGQGTRLTVV.

The V call is TRBV14, the J call TRBJ2-7, with TRBD2 matching 7 bases. After removal of 0 bases from V and 2 bases from J, the junction contained 10 bases not matched to a gene. The length of the CDR3 is 17 residues. Germline-derived CDR1 and CDR2 are SGHDN and FVKESK. The DNA for the CDR3 is TGTGCCAGCAGCCAAGAAGTTGTTAGCGGGCTACCCTACGAGCAGTACTTC. Its translation is CASSQEVVSGLPYEQYF.

The chain links TRBV15 to TRBJ1-3, with D possibly TRBD1 on 5 matching bases. CDR1 LNHNV and CDR2 YYDKDF come from the germline V gene (reference sequence). Trimming shortened V by 0 bases and J by 3 bases, and 12 bases separated the two germline ends. There are 16 residues in the CDR3. The CDR3: CATSRDSGEVGNTIYF. The CDR3 coding sequence is TGTGCCACCAGCAGAGATTCGGGGGAGGTTGGAAACACCATATATTTT. Variable domain in full (rest from reference TRBV15 and TRBJ1-3): DAMVIQNPRYQVTQFGKPVTLSCSQTLNHNVMYWYQQKSSQAPKLLFHYYDKDFNNEADTPDNFQSRRPNTSFCFLDIRSPGLGDTAMYLCATSRDSGEVGNTIYFGEGSWLTVV.

The chain is built from TRBV5-1 and TRBJ2-2, with D maybe TRBD1 (6 bases). Germline V gene data show CDR1 as SGHRS and CDR2 as YFSETQ. V was pared by 0 bases and J by 4 bases, with 10 bases between. The CDR3 consists of 15 residues. The CDR3 region is CASSLEVRGTGELFF. The CDR3 bases are TGCGCCAGCAGCTTGGAGGTCAGGGGCACCGGGGAGCTGTTTTTT.

The chain recombines TRBV6-1 with TRBJ1-1; D gene uncertain. V dropped 3 bases and J dropped 3 bases, with 8 bases sitting between them. Germline V gene lookup returns CDR1 MNHNS and CDR2 SASEGT. The CDR3 spans 13 residues. The CDR3 DNA follows: TGTGCCAGCAGTGACCGGCCCGACACTGAAGCTTTCTTT. This sequence encodes CASSDRPDTEAFF.

This clone was counted between two and nine times. The chain couples TRBV29-1 to TRBJ2-3; either TRBD1 or TRBD2 may fit D (6 bases each). The CDR3 extends over 13 amino acids. Per the germline V gene, CDR1 is SQVTM and CDR2 is ANQGSEA. V lost 3 bases, J lost 4 bases, and 11 bases lay in between. CDR3 protein: CSVEGGAADTQYF. The CDR3 nucleotides read TGCAGCGTTGAGGGGGGCGCAGCAGATACGCAGTATTTT.

This sequence joins TRBV18 and TRBJ1-3; no firm D call. With 3 bases removed from V and 2 bases from J, the gap between germline ends came to 17 bases. Looked up from germline, CDR1 is KGHSH and CDR2 is LQKENI. CDR3 length: 17 amino acids. The CDR3 here is CASSPQELFRAGNTIYF. The CDR3 DNA reads TGTGCCAGCTCACCGCAGGAACTTTTCCGAGCTGGAAACACCATATATTTT.

The J gene is TRBJ2-1, the V gene TRBV12-5; D gene ambiguous. The CDR3 spans 12 residues. Germline CDR1 LGHNT, CDR2 FRNRAP. V was shortened by 2 bases and J by 6 bases, with 5 bases between the two germline ends. The CDR3 here is CASGLMTNEQFF. The CDR3 coding sequence is TGTGCTAGTGGTTTGATGACCAATGAGCAGTTCTTC.

This clone was recorded once. V gene TRBV29-1 combines with J gene TRBJ1-1; the D is unclear. V dropped 5 bases and J dropped 3 bases, with 13 bases sitting between them. The germline gives CDR1 SQVTM, CDR2 ANQGSEA. The CDR3 is 13 amino acids. The CDR3 reads CSVPGPGDTEAFF. The CDR3, as DNA: TGCAGCGTTCCGGGCCCCGGGGACACTGAAGCTTTCTTT. The entire variable domain, with the rest obtained from reference TRBV29-1 and TRBJ1-1, is as follows: SAVISQKPSRDICQRGTSLTIQCQVDSQVTMMFWYRQQPGQSLTLIATANQGSEATYESGFVIDKFPISRPNLTFSTLTVSNMSPEDSSIYLCSVPGPGDTEAFFGQGTRLTVV.

This clone was seen once. The V call is TRBV5-6, the J call TRBJ2-7; 11 bases are a match to TRBD2. Losses at the gene ends were 0 bases for V and 12 bases for J; bases not matched to a gene: 8. The CDR3 has 14 amino acids. Germline lookup yields CDR1 SGHDT and CDR2 YYEEEE. The CDR3 bases are TGTGCCAGCAGCTTGGCCGGGACTAGCGGAGGCCGGTACTTC. It specifies CASSLAGTSGGRYF.

This rearrangement joins TRBV18 to TRBJ2-1, with 7 bases lining up with TRBD2. Per the germline V gene, CDR1 is KGHSH and CDR2 is LQKENI. This CDR3 comprises 15 residues. V shed 6 bases, J shed 0 bases, and the junction held 5 bases outside the gene matches. CDR3 residues: CASSPAGSSYNEQFF. CDR3 bases: TGTGCCAGCTCCCCAGCGGGGAGCTCCTACAATGAGCAGTTCTTC.

J is TRBJ2-1 and V is TRBV7-8, with D tentatively TRBD1 or TRBD2 (5 bases each). V lost 1 base and J lost 3, with 10 bases in between. The CDR3 consists of 15 residues. The germline gives CDR1 SGHVS, CDR2 FQNEAQ. The CDR3 DNA sequence: TGTGCCAGCAGCTTAGGGGACGGGTACTACAATGAGCAGTTCTTC. Encoded protein: CASSLGDGYYNEQFF.